This T cell receptor beta chain was sequenced in a study of T cells after yellow fever vaccination. General study results and limits: Post-booster repertoires again held most primary-vaccination clones (approximately 96% CD4, 80% to 90% CD8).

This clonotype was counted between two and nine times. Its specificity is unknown. The junction departs from the called germline gene at one end, perhaps through a read error. Synthesis of TCR cDNA relied on 5'RACE template switching, which attached a universal primer site and UMIs. In TCRdb, the 5' RACE reads were re-called with MiXCR into one record per CDR3 protein. The table has hundreds of thousands of distinct CDR3 sequences, over 15% seen once. Germline CDR1 and CDR2: SSHAT and FNYEAQ (reference sequence). This CDR3 is 15 amino acids long. Sequences were derived from PBMCs, sampled before the yellow fever booster vaccination. This TCR derives from a man in his late teens or twenties who received the YFV17D yellow fever vaccine. The V call is TRBV7-7, the J call TRBJ2-5, with a weak D call TRBD1 (6 bases). In DNA form, the CDR3 reads TGTGCTAGCAGCTTTCCAGGGGCAGCCAGAGAGACCCAGTACTTC. Translation: CASSFPGAARETQYF.